The clone carrying this T cell receptor (beta chain) came up once. Clinical history as reported by participants underpinned cohort assignment. Donors in Cohort 3 counted as recovered after two negative PCRs, clearance, or symptom resolution. The record originates from a study of blood T cell repertoires in COVID-19. As handled by the study authors: Reference gene primer amplification in the assay estimated nucleated cell counts. The table came from immunoSEQ multiplex PCR; TCRdb's copy has only in-frame clones and leaves some out. V and J calls and clone size are those listed in that table; D and trimming were worked out from the DNA. The data contain 140,000 or so clones, around 81% of them singletons. The sample was PBMCs or T cells enriched from blood (not recorded which). The receptor comes from a woman aged 40 to 50 who had recovered from COVID-19.

The CDR3 here is CASSQERDGSYEQYF. As DNA, the CDR3 is TGTGCCAGCAGCCAAGAGCGGGACGGATCCTACGAGCAGTACTTC. This sequence joins TRBV4-2 and TRBJ2-7, with D maybe TRBD2 (6 bases). There are 15 residues in the CDR3. The V end lost 0 bases, the J end lost 1 base, and 10 bases lay between the germline ends. CDR1 and CDR2 from the germline V gene are LGHNA and YNFKEQ.